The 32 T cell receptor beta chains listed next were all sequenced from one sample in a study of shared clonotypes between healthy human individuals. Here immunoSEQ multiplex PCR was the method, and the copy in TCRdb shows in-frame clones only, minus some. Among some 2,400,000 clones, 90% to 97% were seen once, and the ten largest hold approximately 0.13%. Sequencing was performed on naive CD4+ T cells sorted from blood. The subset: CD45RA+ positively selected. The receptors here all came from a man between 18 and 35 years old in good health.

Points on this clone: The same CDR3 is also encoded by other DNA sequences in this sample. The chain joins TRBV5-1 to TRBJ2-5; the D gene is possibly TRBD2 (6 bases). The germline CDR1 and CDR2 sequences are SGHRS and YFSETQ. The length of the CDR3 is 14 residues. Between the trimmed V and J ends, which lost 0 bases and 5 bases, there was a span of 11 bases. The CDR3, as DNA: TGCGCCAGCAGCTTGGCCTTAGGAGGGGAGACCCAGTACTTC. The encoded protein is CASSLALGGETQYF.

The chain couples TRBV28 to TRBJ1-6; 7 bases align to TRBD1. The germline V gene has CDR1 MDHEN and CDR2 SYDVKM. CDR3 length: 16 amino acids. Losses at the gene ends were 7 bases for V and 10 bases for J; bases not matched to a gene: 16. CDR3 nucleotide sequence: TGTGCCAGCACTCCCGCCGGGACAGCCCGCCGGTCACCCCTCCACTTT. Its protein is CASTPAGTARRSPLHF.

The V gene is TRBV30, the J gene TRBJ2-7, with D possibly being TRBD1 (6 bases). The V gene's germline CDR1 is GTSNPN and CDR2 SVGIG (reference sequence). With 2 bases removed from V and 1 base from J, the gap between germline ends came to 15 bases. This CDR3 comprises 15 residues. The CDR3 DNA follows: TGTGCCTGGAGTCCTCAGGGGATTGGGTCCTACGAGCAGTACTTC. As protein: CAWSPQGIGSYEQYF.

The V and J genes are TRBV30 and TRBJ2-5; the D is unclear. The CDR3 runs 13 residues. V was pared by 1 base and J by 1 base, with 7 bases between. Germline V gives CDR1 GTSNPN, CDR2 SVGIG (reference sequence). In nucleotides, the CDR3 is TGTGCCTGGAGTGGCAACATCCAAGAGACCCAGTACTTC. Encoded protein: CAWSGNIQETQYF.

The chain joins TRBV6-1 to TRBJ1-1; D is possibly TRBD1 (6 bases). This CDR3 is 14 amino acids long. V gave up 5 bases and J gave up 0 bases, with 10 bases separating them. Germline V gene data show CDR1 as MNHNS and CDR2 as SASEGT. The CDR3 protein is CASSKGQLNTEAFF. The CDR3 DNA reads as TGTGCCAGCAGTAAGGGACAATTGAACACTGAAGCTTTCTTT.

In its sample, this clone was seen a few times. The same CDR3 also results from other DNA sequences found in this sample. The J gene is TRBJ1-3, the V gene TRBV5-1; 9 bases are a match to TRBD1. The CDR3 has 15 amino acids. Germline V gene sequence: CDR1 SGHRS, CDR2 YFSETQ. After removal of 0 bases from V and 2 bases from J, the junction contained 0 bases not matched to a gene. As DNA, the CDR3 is TGCGCCAGCAGCTTGGGACAGGGGGCTGGAAACACCATATATTTT. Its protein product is CASSLGQGAGNTIYF.

CDR3 amino acids: CASSEGGLGSPLHF. CDR3 nucleotide sequence: TGTGCCAGCAGTGAAGGGGGTTTAGGGTCACCCCTCCACTTT. The genes are TRBV6-1 and TRBJ1-6; D gene unclear. CDR1 is MNHNS, CDR2 SASEGT, per germline. This CDR3 is 14 amino acids long. V gave up 1 base and J gave up 10 bases, with 11 bases separating them.

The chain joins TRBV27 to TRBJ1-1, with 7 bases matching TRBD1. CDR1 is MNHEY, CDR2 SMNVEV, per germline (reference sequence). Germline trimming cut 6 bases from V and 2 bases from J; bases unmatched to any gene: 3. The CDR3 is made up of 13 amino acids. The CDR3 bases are TGTGCCAGCAGGACAGGGATCAACACTGAAGCTTTCTTT. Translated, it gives CASRTGINTEAFF.

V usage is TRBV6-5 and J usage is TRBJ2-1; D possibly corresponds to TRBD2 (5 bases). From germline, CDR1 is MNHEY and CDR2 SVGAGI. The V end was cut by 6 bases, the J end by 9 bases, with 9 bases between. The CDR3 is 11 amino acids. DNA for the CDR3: TGTGCCAGCAGGCCCGCGGGTGAGCAGTTCTTC. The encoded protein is CASRPAGEQFF.

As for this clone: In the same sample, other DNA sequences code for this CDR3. In nucleotides, the CDR3 is TGTGCCAGCAGTTACTCACTAGCGGGAGGTTACAATGAGCAGTTCTTC. Encoded protein: CASSYSLAGGYNEQFF. This chain joins TRBV6-5 and TRBJ2-1; 12 bases match TRBD2. Per germline, CDR1 MNHEY and CDR2 SVGAGI. V shed 0 bases, J shed 4 bases, and the junction held 1 base outside the gene matches. This CDR3 has 16 residues.

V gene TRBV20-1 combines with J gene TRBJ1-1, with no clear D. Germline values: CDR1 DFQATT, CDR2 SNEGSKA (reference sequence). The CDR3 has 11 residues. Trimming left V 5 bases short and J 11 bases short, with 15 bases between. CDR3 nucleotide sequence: TGCAGTGCTCCGGCGCGTCTTGGGGCTTTCTTT. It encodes CSAPARLGAFF.

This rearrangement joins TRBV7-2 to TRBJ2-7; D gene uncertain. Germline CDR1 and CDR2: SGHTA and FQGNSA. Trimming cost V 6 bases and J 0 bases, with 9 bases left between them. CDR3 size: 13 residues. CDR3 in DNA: TGTGCCAGCAGTTCACTGAGCTCCTACGAGCAGTACTTC. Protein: CASSSLSSYEQYF.

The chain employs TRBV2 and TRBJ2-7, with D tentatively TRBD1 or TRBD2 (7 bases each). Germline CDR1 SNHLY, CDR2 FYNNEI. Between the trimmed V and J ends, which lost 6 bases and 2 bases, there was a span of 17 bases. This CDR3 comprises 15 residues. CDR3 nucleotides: TGTGCCAGCAGCGCGCAGGGGGGGATTACCTACGAGCAGTACTTC. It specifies CASSAQGGITYEQYF. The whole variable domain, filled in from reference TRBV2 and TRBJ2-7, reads EPEVTQTPSHQVTQMGQEVILRCVPISNHLYFYWYRQILGQKVEFLVSFYNNEISEKSEIFDDQFSVERPDGSNFTLKIRSTKLEDSAMYFCASSAQGGITYEQYFGPGTRLTVT.

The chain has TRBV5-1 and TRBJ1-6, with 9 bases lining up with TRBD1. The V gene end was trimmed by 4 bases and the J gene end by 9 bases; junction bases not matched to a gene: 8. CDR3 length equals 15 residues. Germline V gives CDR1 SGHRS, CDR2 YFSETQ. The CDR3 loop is CASSPGQGSFSPLHF. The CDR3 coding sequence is TGCGCCAGCAGCCCGGGACAGGGTTCGTTTTCACCCCTCCACTTT.

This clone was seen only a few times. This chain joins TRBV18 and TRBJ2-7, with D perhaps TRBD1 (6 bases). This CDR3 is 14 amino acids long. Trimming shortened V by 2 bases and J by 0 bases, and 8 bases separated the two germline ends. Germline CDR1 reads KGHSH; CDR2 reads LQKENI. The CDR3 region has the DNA TGTGCCAGCTCACCAAGGGACAACTCCTACGAGCAGTACTTC. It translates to CASSPRDNSYEQYF.

This CDR3 is CASSTGDRVNTGELFF. Here the CDR3 DNA reads TGTGCCAGCAGCACTGGGGACAGGGTGAACACCGGGGAGCTGTTTTTT. V gene TRBV5-4 combines with J gene TRBJ2-2; 9 nucleotides align to TRBD1. The CDR3 spans 16 residues. Germline lookup yields CDR1 SGHNT and CDR2 YYREEE (reference sequence). V dropped 4 bases and J dropped 1; count of bases not matched to a gene: 5.

The CDR3 sequence: CASTTVGGETQYF. The CDR3 region has the DNA TGTGCCAGTACCACGGTAGGGGGTGAGACCCAGTACTTC. The chain carries TRBV19 and TRBJ2-5; D perhaps matches TRBD1 (6 bases). Trimming cost V 7 bases and J 5 bases, with 14 bases left between them. This CDR3 is built from 13 residues. Germline V gene lookup returns CDR1 LNHDA and CDR2 SQIVND (reference sequence).

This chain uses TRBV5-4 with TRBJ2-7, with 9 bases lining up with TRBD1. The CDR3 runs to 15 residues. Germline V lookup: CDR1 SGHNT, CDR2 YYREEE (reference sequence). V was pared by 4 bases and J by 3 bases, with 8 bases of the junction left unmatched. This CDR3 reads CASSVNRGQVYEQYF. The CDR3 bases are TGTGCCAGCAGCGTTAACAGGGGGCAGGTCTACGAGCAGTACTTC.

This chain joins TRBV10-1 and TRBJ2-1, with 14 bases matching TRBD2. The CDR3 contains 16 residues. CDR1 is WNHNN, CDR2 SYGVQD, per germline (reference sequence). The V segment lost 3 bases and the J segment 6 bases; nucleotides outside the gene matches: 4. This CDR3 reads CASSETGTSGSNEQFF. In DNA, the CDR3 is TGCGCCAGCAGTGAAACCGGGACTAGCGGGAGCAATGAGCAGTTCTTC.

DNA for the CDR3: TGTGCCAGCACCCCGGGAGGGGCGAACACCGGGGAGCTGTTTTTT. It specifies CASTPGGANTGELFF. The chain is built from TRBV28 and TRBJ2-2; 8 positions match TRBD2. V was clipped by 7 bases and J by 0 bases; unmatched bases: 4. The CDR3 length is 15 residues. Germline V gives CDR1 MDHEN, CDR2 SYDVKM.

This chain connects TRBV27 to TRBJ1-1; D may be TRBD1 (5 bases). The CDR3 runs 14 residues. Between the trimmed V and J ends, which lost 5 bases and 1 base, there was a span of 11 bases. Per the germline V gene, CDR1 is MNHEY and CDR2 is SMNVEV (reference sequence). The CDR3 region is CASSHQGSNTEAFF. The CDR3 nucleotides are TGTGCCAGCAGTCACCAGGGATCGAACACTGAAGCTTTCTTT.

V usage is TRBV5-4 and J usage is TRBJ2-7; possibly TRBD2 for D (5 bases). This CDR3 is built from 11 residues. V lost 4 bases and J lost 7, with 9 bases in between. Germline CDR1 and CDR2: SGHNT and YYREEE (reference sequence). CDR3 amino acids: CASSMTGEQYF. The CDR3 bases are TGTGCCAGCAGCATGACGGGGGAGCAGTACTTC.

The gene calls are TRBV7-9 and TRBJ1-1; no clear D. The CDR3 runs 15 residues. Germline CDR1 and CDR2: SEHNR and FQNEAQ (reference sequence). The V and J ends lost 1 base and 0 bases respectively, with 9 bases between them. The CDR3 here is CASSLVGSMNTEAFF. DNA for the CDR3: TGTGCCAGCAGCTTAGTGGGCAGCATGAACACTGAAGCTTTCTTT.

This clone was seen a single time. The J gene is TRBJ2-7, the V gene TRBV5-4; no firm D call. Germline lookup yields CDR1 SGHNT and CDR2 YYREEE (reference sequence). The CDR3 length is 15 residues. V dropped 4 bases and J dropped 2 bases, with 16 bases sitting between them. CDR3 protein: CASSPGSKIPYEQYF. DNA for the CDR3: TGTGCCAGCAGCCCCGGGTCCAAGATTCCCTACGAGCAGTACTTC.

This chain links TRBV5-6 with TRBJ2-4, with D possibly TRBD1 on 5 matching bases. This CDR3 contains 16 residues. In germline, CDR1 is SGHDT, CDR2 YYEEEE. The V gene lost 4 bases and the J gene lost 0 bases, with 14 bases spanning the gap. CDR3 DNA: TGTGCCAGCAGCCCTGGGGCTGACTTAGCCAAAAACATTCAGTACTTC. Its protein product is CASSPGADLAKNIQYF.

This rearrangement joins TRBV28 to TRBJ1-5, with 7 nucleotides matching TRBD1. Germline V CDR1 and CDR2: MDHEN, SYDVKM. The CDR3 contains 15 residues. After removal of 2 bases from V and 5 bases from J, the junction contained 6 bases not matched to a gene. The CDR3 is CASSLIGGSYQPQHF. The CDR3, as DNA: TGTGCCAGCAGTTTAATAGGGGGCTCATATCAGCCCCAGCATTTT.

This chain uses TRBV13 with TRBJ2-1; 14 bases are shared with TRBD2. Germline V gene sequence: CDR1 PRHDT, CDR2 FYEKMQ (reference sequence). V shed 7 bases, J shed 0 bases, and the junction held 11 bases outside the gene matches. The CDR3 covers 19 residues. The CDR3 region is CASNRRLAGGFSSYNEQFF. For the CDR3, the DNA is TGTGCCAGCAACCGACGACTAGCGGGAGGGTTCAGCTCCTACAATGAGCAGTTCTTC.

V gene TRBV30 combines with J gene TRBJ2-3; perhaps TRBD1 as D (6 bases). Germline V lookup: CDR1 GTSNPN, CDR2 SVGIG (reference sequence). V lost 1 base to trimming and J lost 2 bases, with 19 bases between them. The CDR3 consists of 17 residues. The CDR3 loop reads CAWSGGRTAHITDTQYF. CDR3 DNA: TGTGCCTGGAGTGGGGGGCGGACTGCCCATATCACAGATACGCAGTATTTT.

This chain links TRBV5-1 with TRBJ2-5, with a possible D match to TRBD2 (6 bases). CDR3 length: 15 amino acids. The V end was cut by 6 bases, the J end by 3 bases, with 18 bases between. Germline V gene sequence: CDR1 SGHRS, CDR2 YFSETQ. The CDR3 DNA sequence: TGCGCCAGCAATTTTGGGGGGAGCCGGGAAGAGACCCAGTACTTC. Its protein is CASNFGGSREETQYF. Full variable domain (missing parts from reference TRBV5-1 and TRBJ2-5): KAGVTQTPRYLIKTRGQQVTLSCSPISGHRSVSWYQQTPGQGLQFLFEYFSETQRNKGNFPGRFSGRQFSNSRSEMNVSTLELGDSALYLCASNFGGSREETQYFGPGTRLLVL.

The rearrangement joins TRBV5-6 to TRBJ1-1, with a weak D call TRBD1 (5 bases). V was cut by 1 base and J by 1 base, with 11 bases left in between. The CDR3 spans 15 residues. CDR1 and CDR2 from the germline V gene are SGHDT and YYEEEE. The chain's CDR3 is CASSLTGRGNTEAFF. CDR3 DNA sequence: TGTGCCAGCAGCTTGACGGGGCGGGGGAACACTGAAGCTTTCTTT.

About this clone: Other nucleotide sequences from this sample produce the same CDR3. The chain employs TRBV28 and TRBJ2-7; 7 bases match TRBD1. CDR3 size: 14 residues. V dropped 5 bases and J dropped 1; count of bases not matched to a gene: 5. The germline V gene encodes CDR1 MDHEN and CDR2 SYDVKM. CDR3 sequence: CASSRGGQSYEQYF. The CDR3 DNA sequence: TGTGCCAGCAGTAGAGGGGGACAGTCCTACGAGCAGTACTTC.

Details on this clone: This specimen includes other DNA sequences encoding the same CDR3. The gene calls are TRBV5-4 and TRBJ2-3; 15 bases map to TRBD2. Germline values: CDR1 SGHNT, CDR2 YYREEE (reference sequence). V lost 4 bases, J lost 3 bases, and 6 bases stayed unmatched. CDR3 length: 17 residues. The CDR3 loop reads CASSPGGLAGGTDTQYF. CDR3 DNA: TGTGCCAGCAGCCCAGGGGGACTAGCGGGAGGAACAGATACGCAGTATTTT. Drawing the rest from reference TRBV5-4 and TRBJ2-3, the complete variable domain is ETGVTQSPTHLIKTRGQQVTLRCSSQSGHNTVSWYQQALGQGPQFIFQYYREEENGRGNFPPRFSGLQFPNYSSELNVNALELDDSALYLCASSPGGLAGGTDTQYFGPGTRLTVL.